Presented here are 3 T cell receptor beta chains from one specimen sequenced in a study of blood T cells in healthy people across ages. The use of a sample-barcoded 5' primer and a J-beta primer mix characterized a second PCR of about 7 to 12 cycles. TCRdb called the 5' RACE reads again in MiXCR, with one record for every CDR3 protein. The table shows roughly 2 million distinct CDR3 sequences, with approximately 50% occurring only once. Sequenced material: blood. All receptors come from a woman aged 40 to 55 in good health.

This clonotype was counted a few times. V and J are TRBV7-3 and TRBJ2-4; D is ambiguous. The DNA end lines up better with TRBJ2-5; the J call may be wrong. This CDR3 has 13 residues. Germline CDR1 SGHTA, CDR2 FQGTGA. CDR3 nucleotides: TGTGCCAGCAGCCCATCTATAGGCGAGACCCAGTACTTC. Protein: CASSPSIGETQYF.

The chain links TRBV4-2 to TRBJ2-7, with a tentative D call TRBD1 (6 bases). The germline V and J ends were trimmed by 4 bases and 5 bases, with 15 bases remaining between them. The germline V gene has CDR1 LGHNA and CDR2 YNFKEQ. CDR3 length: 14 amino acids. CDR3 DNA sequence: TGTGCCAGCAGCCTTATACAGGGAGAGGACGAGCAGTACTTC. Translating it yields CASSLIQGEDEQYF.

The sample holds a few counts of this clonotype. The chain is built from TRBV7-9 and TRBJ1-1; maybe TRBD1 (6 bases). Germline CDR1 is SEHNR and CDR2 is FQNEAQ (reference sequence). CDR3 length equals 15 residues. Trimming removed 2 bases at V and 1 base at J, with 11 bases between. CDR3 loop: CASSLIQGGNTEAFF. As DNA, the CDR3 is TGTGCCAGCAGCTTAATACAGGGAGGGAACACTGAAGCTTTCTTT.